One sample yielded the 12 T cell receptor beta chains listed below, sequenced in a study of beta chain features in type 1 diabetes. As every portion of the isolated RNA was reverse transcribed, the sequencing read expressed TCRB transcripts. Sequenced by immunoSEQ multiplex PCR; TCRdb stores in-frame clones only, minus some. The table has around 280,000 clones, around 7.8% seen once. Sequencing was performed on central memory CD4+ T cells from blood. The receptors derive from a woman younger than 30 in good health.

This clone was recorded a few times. DNA for the CDR3: TGTGCCATCAGGACGGATGCGGGAGGAACTAATGAGCAGTTCTTC. Translated: CAIRTDAGGTNEQFF. The chain has TRBV10-3 and TRBJ2-1, with 8 nucleotides matching TRBD2. CDR1 is ENHRY, CDR2 SYGVKD, per germline. Losses at the gene ends were 6 bases for V and 7 bases for J; bases not matched to a gene: 11. The CDR3 is 15 residues long.

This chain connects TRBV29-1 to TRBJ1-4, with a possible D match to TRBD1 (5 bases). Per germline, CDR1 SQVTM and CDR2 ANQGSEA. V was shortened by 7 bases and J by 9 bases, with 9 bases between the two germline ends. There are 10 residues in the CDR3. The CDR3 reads CSGGDKKLFF. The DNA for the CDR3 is TGCAGCGGGGGGGATAAAAAACTGTTTTTT.

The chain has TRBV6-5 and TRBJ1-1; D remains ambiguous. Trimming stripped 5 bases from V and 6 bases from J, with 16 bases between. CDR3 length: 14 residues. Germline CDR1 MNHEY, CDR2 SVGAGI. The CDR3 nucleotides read TGTGCCAGCAGTCCGAACCCCACGAGGGCTGAAGCTTTCTTT. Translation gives CASSPNPTRAEAFF.

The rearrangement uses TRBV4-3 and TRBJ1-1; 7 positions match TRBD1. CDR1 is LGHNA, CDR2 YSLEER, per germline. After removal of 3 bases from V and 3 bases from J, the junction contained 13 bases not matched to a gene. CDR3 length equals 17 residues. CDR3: CASSHAETGVRDTEAFF. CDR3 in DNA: TGCGCCAGCAGCCACGCAGAAACAGGGGTTCGTGACACTGAAGCTTTCTTT.

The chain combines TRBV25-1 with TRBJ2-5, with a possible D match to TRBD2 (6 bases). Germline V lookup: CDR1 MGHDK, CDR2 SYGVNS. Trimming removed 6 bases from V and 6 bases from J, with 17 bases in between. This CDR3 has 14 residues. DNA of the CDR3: TGTGCCAGCAGAGGGGACTTCTCGGATAAGACCCAGTACTTC. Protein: CASRGDFSDKTQYF. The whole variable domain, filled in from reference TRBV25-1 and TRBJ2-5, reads EADIYQTPRYLVIGTGKKITLECSQTMGHDKMYWYQQDPGMELHLIHYSYGVNSTEKGDLSSESTVSRIRTEHFPLTLESARPSHTSQYLCASRGDFSDKTQYFGPGTRLLVL.

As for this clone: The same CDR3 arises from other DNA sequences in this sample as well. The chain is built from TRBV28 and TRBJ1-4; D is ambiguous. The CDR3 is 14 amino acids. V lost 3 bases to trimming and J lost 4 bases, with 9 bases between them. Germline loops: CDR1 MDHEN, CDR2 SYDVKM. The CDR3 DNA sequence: TGTGCCAGCAGTTTGGGCGGAATTAATGAAAAACTGTTTTTT. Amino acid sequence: CASSLGGINEKLFF. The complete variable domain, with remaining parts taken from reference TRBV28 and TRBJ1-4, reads DVKVTQSSRYLVKRTGEKVFLECVQDMDHENMFWYRQDPGLGLRLIYFSYDVKMKEKGDIPEGYSVSREKKERFSLILESASTNQTSMYLCASSLGGINEKLFFGSGTQLSVL.

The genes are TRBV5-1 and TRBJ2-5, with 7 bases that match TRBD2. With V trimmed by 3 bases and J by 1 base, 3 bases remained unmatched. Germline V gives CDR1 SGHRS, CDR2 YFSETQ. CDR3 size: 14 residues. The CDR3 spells CASSYSGVQETQYF. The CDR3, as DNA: TGCGCCAGCAGCTACAGCGGGGTCCAAGAGACCCAGTACTTC. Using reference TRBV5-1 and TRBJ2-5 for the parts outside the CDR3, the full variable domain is KAGVTQTPRYLIKTRGQQVTLSCSPISGHRSVSWYQQTPGQGLQFLFEYFSETQRNKGNFPGRFSGRQFSNSRSEMNVSTLELGDSALYLCASSYSGVQETQYFGPGTRLLVL.

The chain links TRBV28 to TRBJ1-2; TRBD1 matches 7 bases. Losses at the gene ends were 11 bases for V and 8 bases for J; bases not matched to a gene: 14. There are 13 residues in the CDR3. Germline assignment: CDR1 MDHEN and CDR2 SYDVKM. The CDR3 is CAGKGRQGQGYTF. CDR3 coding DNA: TGTGCCGGCAAGGGAAGACAGGGTCAAGGCTACACCTTC.

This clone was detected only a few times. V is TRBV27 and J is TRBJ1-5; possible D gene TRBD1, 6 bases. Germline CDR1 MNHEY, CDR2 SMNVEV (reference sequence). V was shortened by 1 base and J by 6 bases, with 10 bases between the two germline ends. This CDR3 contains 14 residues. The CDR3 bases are TGTGCCAGCAGTTTATTAGGGGGAGGTCAGCCCCAGCATTTT. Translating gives CASSLLGGGQPQHF.

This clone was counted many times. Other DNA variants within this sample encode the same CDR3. CDR3 residues: CASSVRTRTEAFF. CDR3 DNA: TGTGCCAGCAGCGTTCGGACCAGGACTGAAGCTTTCTTT. This rearrangement joins TRBV9 to TRBJ1-1; D gene ambiguous. With 2 bases removed from V and 5 bases from J, the gap between germline ends came to 10 bases. CDR1 and CDR2 from the germline V gene are SGDLS and YYNGEE. The CDR3 totals 13 residues.

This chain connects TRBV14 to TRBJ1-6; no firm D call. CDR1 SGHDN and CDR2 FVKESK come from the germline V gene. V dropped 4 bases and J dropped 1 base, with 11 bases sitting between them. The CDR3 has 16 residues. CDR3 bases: TGTGCCAGCAGCCTAGAGGGTCGGTCCTATAATTCACCCCTCCACTTT. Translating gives CASSLEGRSYNSPLHF.

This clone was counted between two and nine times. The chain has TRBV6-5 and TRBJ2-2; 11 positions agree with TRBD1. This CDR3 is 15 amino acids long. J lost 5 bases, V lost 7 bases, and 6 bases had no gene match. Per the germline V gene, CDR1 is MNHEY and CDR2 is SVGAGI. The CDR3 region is CASIPGQGATGELFF. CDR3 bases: TGTGCCAGCATTCCCGGACAGGGGGCGACCGGGGAGCTGTTTTTT.